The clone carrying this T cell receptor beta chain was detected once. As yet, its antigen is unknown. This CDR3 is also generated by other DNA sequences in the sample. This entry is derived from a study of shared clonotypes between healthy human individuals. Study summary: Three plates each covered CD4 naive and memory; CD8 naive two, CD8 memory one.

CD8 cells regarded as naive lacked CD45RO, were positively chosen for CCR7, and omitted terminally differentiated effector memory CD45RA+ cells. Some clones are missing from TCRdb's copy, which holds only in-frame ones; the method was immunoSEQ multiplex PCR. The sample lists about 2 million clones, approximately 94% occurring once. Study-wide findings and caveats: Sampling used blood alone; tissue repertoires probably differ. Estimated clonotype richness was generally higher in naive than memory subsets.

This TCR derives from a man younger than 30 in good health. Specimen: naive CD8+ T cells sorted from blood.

This CDR3 reads CASSLFLGQEQYF. The CDR3 DNA sequence: TGTGCCAGCAGTTTATTTCTGGGACAAGAGCAGTACTTC. This chain links TRBV27 with TRBJ2-7; perhaps TRBD1 as D (6 bases). V lost 1 base and J lost 7, with 11 bases in between. Germline CDR1 MNHEY, CDR2 SMNVEV (reference sequence). The CDR3 runs to 13 residues.